This TCR beta chain was identified in a study of CD8+ T cells in alopecia areata. CDR1 is LGHNA, CDR2 YNFKEQ, per germline. V lost 0 bases, J lost 6 bases, and 9 bases lay in between. This CDR3 is 13 amino acids long. RNA was isolated and reverse transcribed to cDNA, the sequencing template. Data came from immunoSEQ multiplex PCR; TCRdb stores just in-frame clones and leaves some out. The sample has about 180,000 clones; around 63% are singletons. This TCR derives from a human donor with alopecia areata. The input for sequencing was CD4+ T cells sorted from blood, taken at week 0. The chain links TRBV4-2 to TRBJ2-7; perhaps D is TRBD1 or TRBD2 (5 bases each). Written as DNA, the CDR3 is TGTGCCAGCAGCCAAGATAGAGGGGCCGAGCAGTACTTC. Amino acids: CASSQDRGAEQYF.